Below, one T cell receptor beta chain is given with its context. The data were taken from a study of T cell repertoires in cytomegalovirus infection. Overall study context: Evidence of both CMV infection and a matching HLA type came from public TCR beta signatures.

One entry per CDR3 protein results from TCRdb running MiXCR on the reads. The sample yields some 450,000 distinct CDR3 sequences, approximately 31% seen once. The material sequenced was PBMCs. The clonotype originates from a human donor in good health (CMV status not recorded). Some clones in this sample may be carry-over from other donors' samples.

CDR3 sequence (DNA): TGTGCCAGCAGTGTGACAGGGGGCTACGAAAAACTGTTTTTT. Amino acid sequence: CASSVTGGYEKLFF. The chain has TRBV12-3 or TRBV12-4 and TRBJ1-4; the match to TRBD1 covers 10 bases. Germline trimming cut 5 bases from V and 8 bases from J; bases unmatched to any gene: 5. The CDR3 spans 14 residues.